Presented here are 26 T cell receptor beta chains from one specimen sequenced in a study of cytomegalovirus exposure and HLA in healthy donors. It was with 60 Vbeta and 13 Jbeta primers that the PCR ran. Only in-frame clones appear in the TCRdb table, and some are missing; sequencing was by immunoSEQ multiplex PCR. This table has about 140,000 clones, roughly four fifths appearing once. The sequenced sample was PBMCs. These receptors all stem from a man in his late teens or twenties in good health and CMV-seropositive.

This sequence joins TRBV19 and TRBJ1-5; TRBD1 agrees at 7 bases. Germline V gene lookup returns CDR1 LNHDA and CDR2 SQIVND (reference sequence). CDR3 length: 17 amino acids. V gave up 3 bases and J gave up 3 bases; unmatched junction bases: 11. CDR3 amino acids: CASSIQRTTGNNQPQHF. Written as DNA, the CDR3 is TGTGCCAGTAGTATCCAAAGGACGACAGGGAACAATCAGCCCCAGCATTTT.

The rearrangement joins TRBV6-5 to TRBJ1-3; possibly TRBD1 for D (6 bases). Germline CDR1 and CDR2: MNHEY and SVGAGI. The CDR3 runs to 15 residues. V lost 6 bases and J 3 bases, leaving 15 bases between the germline ends. As DNA, the CDR3 is TGTGCCAGCAGAAGGACCACAGGGATTGGAAACACCATATATTTT. This gives the protein CASRRTTGIGNTIYF.

This chain joins TRBV5-1 and TRBJ1-1, with a tentative D call TRBD1 (5 bases). This CDR3 is built from 15 residues. The V gene lost 1 base and the J gene lost 4 bases, with 14 bases spanning the gap. The germline V gene encodes CDR1 SGHRS and CDR2 YFSETQ. Here the CDR3 reads CASSLFRREGTEAFF. The CDR3 nucleotides are TGCGCCAGCAGCTTGTTTCGCAGGGAAGGCACTGAAGCTTTCTTT.

This sequence joins TRBV30 and TRBJ1-5; 11 positions agree with TRBD1. Germline lookup yields CDR1 GTSNPN and CDR2 SVGIG (reference sequence). After removal of 0 bases from V and 7 bases from J, the junction contained 8 bases not matched to a gene. The CDR3 is made up of 16 amino acids. CDR3 in amino acids: CAWSVRDRGKGQPQHF. In nucleotides, the CDR3 is TGTGCCTGGAGTGTACGGGACAGGGGGAAGGGGCAGCCCCAGCATTTT.

The CDR3 is CASTGEGNTEAFF. In nucleotides, the CDR3 is TGCGCCAGCACTGGGGAGGGGAACACTGAAGCTTTCTTT. The genes are TRBV5-1 and TRBJ1-1; D not resolved. There are 13 residues in the CDR3. The germline gives CDR1 SGHRS, CDR2 YFSETQ. V was shortened by 6 bases and J by 1 base, with 10 bases between the two germline ends. Full variable domain (rest looked up from reference TRBV5-1 and TRBJ1-1): KAGVTQTPRYLIKTRGQQVTLSCSPISGHRSVSWYQQTPGQGLQFLFEYFSETQRNKGNFPGRFSGRQFSNSRSEMNVSTLELGDSALYLCASTGEGNTEAFFGQGTRLTVV.

This chain links TRBV18 with TRBJ2-5; 9 positions match TRBD1. The CDR3 length is 13 residues. CDR1 is KGHSH and CDR2 is LQKENI in the germline V gene. Germline trimming cut 4 bases from V and 4 bases from J; bases unmatched to any gene: 1. The CDR3 loop is CASSQGQGETQYF. The CDR3, as DNA: TGTGCCAGCTCACAGGGACAGGGAGAGACCCAGTACTTC. Full variable domain (remainder filled in from reference TRBV18 and TRBJ2-5): NAGVMQNPRHLVRRRGQEARLRCSPMKGHSHVYWYRQLPEEGLKFMVYLQKENIIDESGMPKERFSAEFPKEGPSILRIQQVVRGDSAAYFCASSQGQGETQYFGPGTRLLVL.

The genes are TRBV6-6 and TRBJ2-3, with D unclear. The CDR3 is made up of 14 amino acids. V was clipped by 7 bases and J by 2 bases, with 13 bases between them. Germline V lookup: CDR1 MNHNY, CDR2 SVGAGI (reference sequence). The DNA of the CDR3 is TGTGCCAGCACCCTAAACTTTTTCACAGATACGCAGTATTTT. It codes for CASTLNFFTDTQYF.

This clone was counted between two and nine times. The chain has TRBV5-1 and TRBJ2-7; D is possibly TRBD2 (5 bases). Germline loops: CDR1 SGHRS, CDR2 YFSETQ. The CDR3 runs to 15 residues. V lost 4 bases, J lost 2 bases, and 16 bases lay in between. CDR3 bases: TGCGCCAGCAGCAAGGAGGTAGCTAGCACCTACGAGCAGTACTTC. Protein sequence: CASSKEVASTYEQYF. Drawing the rest from reference TRBV5-1 and TRBJ2-7, the complete variable domain is KAGVTQTPRYLIKTRGQQVTLSCSPISGHRSVSWYQQTPGQGLQFLFEYFSETQRNKGNFPGRFSGRQFSNSRSEMNVSTLELGDSALYLCASSKEVASTYEQYFGPGTRLTVT.

The V call is TRBV5-6, the J call TRBJ2-7; D remains unclear. Trimming removed 2 bases at V and 0 bases at J, with 9 bases between. Germline V gene lookup returns CDR1 SGHDT and CDR2 YYEEEE. The CDR3 sequence is 14 residues long. This CDR3 is CASSFTGSSYEQYF. CDR3 in DNA: TGTGCCAGCAGCTTTACCGGTAGCTCCTACGAGCAGTACTTC.

V gene TRBV6-5 combines with J gene TRBJ1-3; D gene unclear. The V and J ends lost 6 bases and 1 base respectively, with 10 bases between them. CDR1 is MNHEY and CDR2 is SVGAGI in the germline V gene. This CDR3 spans 14 amino acids. This CDR3 is CASRGTVSGNTIYF. The DNA for the CDR3 is TGTGCCAGCAGAGGAACAGTATCTGGAAACACCATATATTTT.

This chain connects TRBV4-2 to TRBJ2-4; no definite D call. This CDR3 comprises 15 residues. The V gene's germline CDR1 is LGHNA and CDR2 YNFKEQ. The V and J ends lost 0 bases and 6 bases respectively, with 12 bases between them. The CDR3 loop is CASSQDVQLTNIQYF. The DNA of the CDR3 is TGTGCCAGCAGCCAAGATGTACAGCTGACAAACATTCAGTACTTC.

The chain recombines TRBV6-6 with TRBJ1-1; TRBD1 aligns across 9 bases. The germline V gene has CDR1 MNHNY and CDR2 SVGAGI (reference sequence). V shed 4 bases and J 5 bases; nucleotides not matched to a gene: 5. This CDR3 has 14 amino acids. The CDR3 spells CASSSDRGGTEAFF. In DNA, the CDR3 is TGTGCCAGCAGTTCCGACAGGGGGGGGACTGAAGCTTTCTTT.

The chain couples TRBV5-1 to TRBJ2-1; possibly TRBD2 for D (5 bases). Germline V gene lookup returns CDR1 SGHRS and CDR2 YFSETQ. Trimming took 0 bases from V and 8 from J, leaving 12 bases between them. The CDR3 contains 14 residues. This CDR3 reads CASSLASGFDEQFF. The CDR3 DNA reads TGCGCCAGCAGCTTGGCTTCGGGGTTCGATGAGCAGTTCTTC.

The genes are TRBV28 and TRBJ1-6; TRBD1 is a possible D gene (5 bases). Germline CDR1 MDHEN, CDR2 SYDVKM. This CDR3 is 15 amino acids long. V lost 2 bases and J 7 bases, leaving 12 bases between the germline ends. CDR3 DNA: TGTGCCAGCAGTTTACCGGCAGGGAAGAATTCACCCCTCCACTTT. Protein product: CASSLPAGKNSPLHF.

The chain links TRBV5-1 to TRBJ2-7, with 7 nucleotides matching TRBD1. The V gene's germline CDR1 is SGHRS and CDR2 YFSETQ. With V trimmed by 6 bases and J by 0 bases, 6 bases remained unmatched. The CDR3 is made up of 14 amino acids. CDR3 residues: CASNPTGSSYEQYF. As DNA, the CDR3 is TGCGCCAGCAACCCGACAGGGTCCTCCTACGAGCAGTACTTC. The entire variable domain, with the rest obtained from reference TRBV5-1 and TRBJ2-7, is as follows: KAGVTQTPRYLIKTRGQQVTLSCSPISGHRSVSWYQQTPGQGLQFLFEYFSETQRNKGNFPGRFSGRQFSNSRSEMNVSTLELGDSALYLCASNPTGSSYEQYFGPGTRLTVT.

This chain connects TRBV7-2 to TRBJ2-1; 8 nucleotides line up with TRBD2. The germline V gene encodes CDR1 SGHTA and CDR2 FQGNSA. The CDR3 extends over 15 amino acids. The V gene end was trimmed by 5 bases and the J gene end by 2 bases; junction bases not matched to a gene: 5. DNA for the CDR3: TGTGCCAGCAGCGCAAGCGGGAGTCCCTACAATGAGCAGTTCTTC. Its translation is CASSASGSPYNEQFF.

J is TRBJ1-4 and V is TRBV19; D gene ambiguous. V was trimmed by 8 bases and J by 2 bases, leaving 15 bases between them. Germline V CDR1 and CDR2: LNHDA, SQIVND (reference sequence). The CDR3 totals 15 residues. As DNA, the CDR3 is TGTGCCAGTCGATTGAGGGCGTCGACTAATGAAAAACTGTTTTTT. Translating gives CASRLRASTNEKLFF.

The chain carries TRBV6-6 and TRBJ1-3; 11 bases line up with TRBD1. Germline CDR1 MNHNY, CDR2 SVGAGI (reference sequence). V was pared by 4 bases and J by 4 bases, with 3 bases of the junction left unmatched. The CDR3 extends over 15 amino acids. The CDR3 protein is CASSWTGGGGNTIYF. The CDR3 DNA reads TGTGCCAGCAGTTGGACAGGGGGCGGGGGAAACACCATATATTTT.

As DNA, the CDR3 is TGTGCCAGCAAGGACCGGGACAGGGCCTACAATCAGCCCCAGCATTTT. As protein: CASKDRDRAYNQPQHF. The rearrangement uses TRBV7-8 and TRBJ1-5; 9 nucleotides align to TRBD1. The ends lost 7 bases at V and 3 bases at J; junction bases unmatched: 10. The CDR3 covers 16 residues. Per the germline V gene, CDR1 is SGHVS and CDR2 is FQNEAQ.

The CDR3 protein is CASSFRGRALGGANVLTF. The CDR3 nucleotides read TGTGCCAGCAGTTTTCGTGGGCGGGCGTTGGGGGGGGCCAACGTCCTGACTTTC. This sequence joins TRBV28 and TRBJ2-6; the D gene is possibly TRBD2 (5 bases). CDR3 size: 18 residues. Per germline, CDR1 MDHEN and CDR2 SYDVKM. V was cut by 3 bases and J by 4 bases, with 19 bases left in between.

The gene calls are TRBV25-1 and TRBJ2-5; D remains ambiguous. Trimming took off 2 bases at V and 2 bases at J, with 6 bases between the two ends. CDR3 length: 13 amino acids. CDR1 and CDR2 from the germline V gene are MGHDK and SYGVNS. CDR3 bases: TGTGCCAGCAGTGAACGGTTTCAAGAGACCCAGTACTTC. Translation gives CASSERFQETQYF.

This clone was seen only once. The gene calls are TRBV7-9 and TRBJ2-7, with a possible D match to TRBD2 (6 bases). V gave up 1 base and J gave up 4 bases, with 14 bases separating them. Germline CDR1 and CDR2: SEHNR and FQNEAQ (reference sequence). CDR3 length: 15 residues. CDR3 amino acids: CASSLDGAGLYEQYF. CDR3 bases: TGTGCCAGCAGCTTAGACGGAGCGGGCTTGTACGAGCAGTACTTC.

This chain uses TRBV6-6 with TRBJ2-5; TRBD1 matches at 9 bases. The DNA end is a closer match to TRBJ2-7, so the J assignment may be wrong. Germline V gives CDR1 MNHNY, CDR2 SVGAGI (reference sequence). This CDR3 spans 12 amino acids. For the CDR3, the DNA is TGTGCCAGCAAACAGGGGGCAATCGAGCAGTACTTC. Amino acid sequence: CASKQGAIEQYF.

The V gene is TRBV5-5, the J gene TRBJ2-4, with TRBD1 matching 7 bases. This CDR3 spans 19 amino acids. With V trimmed by 4 bases and J by 0 bases, 16 bases remained unmatched. Per the germline V gene, CDR1 is SGHKS and CDR2 is YYEKEE (reference sequence). The CDR3 region has the DNA TGTGCCAGCAGCCAAAAGATAGATACAGGGGAATTAGCCAAAAACATTCAGTACTTC. It encodes CASSQKIDTGELAKNIQYF.

Comment on this clone: The germline gene is not matched at one end of the junction; a read error may be the cause. The sample carries other DNA sequences with the same CDR3. The rearrangement links TRBV28 to TRBJ1-2; TRBD1 matches 9 bases. The CDR3 has 13 residues. From germline, CDR1 is MDHEN and CDR2 SYDVKM. DNA of the CDR3: TGTGCCAGCAGCCGGGGACAGGGCTATGGCTACACTTTC. This sequence encodes CASSRGQGYGYTF.

This clone was picked up one time. The V gene is TRBV5-1, the J gene TRBJ2-1; 7 bases are a match to TRBD2. The length of the CDR3 is 15 residues. CDR1 is SGHRS, CDR2 YFSETQ, per germline. V lost 2 bases and J lost 0; bases outside the gene matches: 2. The CDR3 DNA sequence: TGCGCCAGCAGCTTCGTAGCGGGCTCCTACAATGAGCAGTTCTTC. This codes for CASSFVAGSYNEQFF.